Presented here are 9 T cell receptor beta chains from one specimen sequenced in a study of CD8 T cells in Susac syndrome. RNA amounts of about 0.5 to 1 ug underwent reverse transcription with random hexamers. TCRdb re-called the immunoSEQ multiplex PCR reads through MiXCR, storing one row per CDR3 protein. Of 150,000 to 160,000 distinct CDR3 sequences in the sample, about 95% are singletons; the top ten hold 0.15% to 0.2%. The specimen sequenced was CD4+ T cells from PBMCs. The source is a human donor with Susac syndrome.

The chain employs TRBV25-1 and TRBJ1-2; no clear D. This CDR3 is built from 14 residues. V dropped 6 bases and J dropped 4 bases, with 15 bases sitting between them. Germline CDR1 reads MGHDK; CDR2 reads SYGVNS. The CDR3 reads CASRGVGQLYGYTF. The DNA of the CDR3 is TGTGCCAGCAGGGGAGTCGGGCAGCTCTATGGCTACACCTTC.

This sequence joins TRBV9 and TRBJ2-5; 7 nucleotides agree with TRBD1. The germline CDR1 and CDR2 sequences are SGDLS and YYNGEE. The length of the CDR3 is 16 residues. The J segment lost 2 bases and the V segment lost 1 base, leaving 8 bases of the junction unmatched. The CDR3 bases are TGTGCCAGCAGCGTATCACGGACAGGCCCACAAGAGACCCAGTACTTC. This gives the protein CASSVSRTGPQETQYF.

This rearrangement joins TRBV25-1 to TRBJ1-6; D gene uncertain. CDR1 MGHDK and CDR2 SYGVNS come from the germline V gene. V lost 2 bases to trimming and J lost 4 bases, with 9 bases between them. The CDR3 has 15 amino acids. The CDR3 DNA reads TGTGCCAGCAGTGAAAGTGGCAGTTATAATTCACCCCTCCACTTT. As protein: CASSESGSYNSPLHF. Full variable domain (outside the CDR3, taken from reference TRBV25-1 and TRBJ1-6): EADIYQTPRYLVIGTGKKITLECSQTMGHDKMYWYQQDPGMELHLIHYSYGVNSTEKGDLSSESTVSRIRTEHFPLTLESARPSHTSQYLCASSESGSYNSPLHFGNGTRLTVT.

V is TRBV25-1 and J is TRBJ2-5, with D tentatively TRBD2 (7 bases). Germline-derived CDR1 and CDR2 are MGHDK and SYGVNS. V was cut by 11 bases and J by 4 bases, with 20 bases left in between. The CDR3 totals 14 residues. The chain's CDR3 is CAGRVGGPGETQYF. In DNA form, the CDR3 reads TGTGCCGGTCGGGTCGGGGGGCCAGGAGAGACCCAGTACTTC.

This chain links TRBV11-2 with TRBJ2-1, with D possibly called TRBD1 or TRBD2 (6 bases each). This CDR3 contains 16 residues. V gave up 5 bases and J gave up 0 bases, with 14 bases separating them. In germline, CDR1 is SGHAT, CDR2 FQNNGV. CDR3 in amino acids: CASSRRGAGSYNEQFF. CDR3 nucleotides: TGTGCCAGCAGCCGGAGGGGGGCCGGCTCCTACAATGAGCAGTTCTTC.

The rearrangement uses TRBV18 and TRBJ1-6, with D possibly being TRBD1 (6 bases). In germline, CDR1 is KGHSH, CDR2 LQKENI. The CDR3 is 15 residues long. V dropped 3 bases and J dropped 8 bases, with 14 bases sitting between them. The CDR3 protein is CASSPQTGRDSPLHF. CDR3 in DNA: TGTGCCAGCTCACCGCAAACAGGGAGGGATTCACCCCTCCACTTT.

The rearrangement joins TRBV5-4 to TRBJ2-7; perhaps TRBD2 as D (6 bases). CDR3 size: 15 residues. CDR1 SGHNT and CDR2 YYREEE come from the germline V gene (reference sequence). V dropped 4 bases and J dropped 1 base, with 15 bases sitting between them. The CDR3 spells CASSPPGGRSYEQYF. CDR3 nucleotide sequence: TGTGCCAGCAGCCCGCCCGGGGGAAGATCCTACGAGCAGTACTTC. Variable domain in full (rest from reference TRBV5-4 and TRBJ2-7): ETGVTQSPTHLIKTRGQQVTLRCSSQSGHNTVSWYQQALGQGPQFIFQYYREEENGRGNFPPRFSGLQFPNYSSELNVNALELDDSALYLCASSPPGGRSYEQYFGPGTRLTVT.

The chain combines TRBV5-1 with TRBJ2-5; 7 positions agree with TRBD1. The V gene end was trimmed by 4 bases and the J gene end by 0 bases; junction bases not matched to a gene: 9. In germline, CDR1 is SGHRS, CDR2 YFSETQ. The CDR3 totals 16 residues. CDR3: CASSLTQGPYQETQYF. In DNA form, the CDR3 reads TGCGCCAGCAGCCTGACACAGGGGCCCTACCAAGAGACCCAGTACTTC.

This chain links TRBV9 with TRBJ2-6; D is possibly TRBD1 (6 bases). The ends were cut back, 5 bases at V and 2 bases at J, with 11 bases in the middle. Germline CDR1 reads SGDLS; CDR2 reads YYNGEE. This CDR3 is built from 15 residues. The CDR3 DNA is TGTGCCAGCAGTACGACAGGAGCTGGGGCCAACGTCCTGACTTTC. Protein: CASSTTGAGANVLTF.